One and the same sample provided the 15 T cell receptor beta chains below, sequenced in a study of blood T cells in healthy people across ages (dated by TCRdb to about 2015). Library preparation employed 5' RACE. Instrument on record: Illumina HiSeq 2500. A second roughly 6 to 12 cycle PCR used a sample-barcoded 5' primer and a J-beta primer mix. In-frame beta chains were kept once TCRdb had trimmed the public reads at Q25 with fastp and called clones with MiXCR. Rows are combined by CDR3 protein, so each entry shows the most common genes and DNA. This sample has just over 800,000 distinct CDR3 sequences in its table, and roughly 60% of those were observed once. Together, the top ten hold 25% to 30% of the sample. Specimen: blood. The receptors derive from a man in his thirties or forties in good health.

The count of this clonotype is one. The chain couples TRBV11-2 to TRBJ1-2; D is ambiguous. This CDR3 is 14 amino acids long. The germline CDR1 and CDR2 sequences are SGHAT and FQNNGV. V gave up 0 bases and J gave up 7 bases, with 12 bases separating them. The CDR3 is CASSLDGTVIGYTF. CDR3 bases: TGTGCCAGCAGCTTAGATGGCACAGTAATTGGCTACACCTTC.

This rearrangement joins TRBV28 to TRBJ2-1; 9 bases map to TRBD2. CDR1 and CDR2 (germline): MDHEN, SYDVKM. This CDR3 has 16 amino acids. After removal of 5 bases from V and 7 bases from J, the junction contained 12 bases not matched to a gene. The CDR3 coding sequence is TGTGCCAGCAGTATCCTCCTTGCGGGGGGGCGGAATGAGCAGTTCTTC. Protein sequence: CASSILLAGGRNEQFF.

The genes are TRBV4-3 and TRBJ1-1; D perhaps matches TRBD1 (5 bases). V was shortened by 0 bases and J by 5 bases, with 10 bases between the two germline ends. Germline CDR1 is LGHNA and CDR2 is YSLEER. This CDR3 is built from 14 residues. The CDR3 DNA reads TGCGCCAGCAGCCAAGATACGGGACGGACTGAAGCTTTCTTT. Its translation: CASSQDTGRTEAFF.

The chain joins TRBV29-1 to TRBJ1-1; TRBD1 is a possible D gene (5 bases). The ends were cut back, 3 bases at V and 4 bases at J, with 12 bases in the middle. The CDR3 loop spans 13 amino acids. Germline lookup yields CDR1 SQVTM and CDR2 ANQGSEA. The CDR3 spells CSVDLARGTEAFF. The CDR3 DNA reads as TGCAGCGTTGACTTGGCTAGGGGCACTGAAGCTTTCTTT.

J is TRBJ2-7 and V is TRBV5-6; TRBD1 is a possible D gene (6 bases). CDR1 and CDR2 (germline): SGHDT, YYEEEE. V was pared by 9 bases and J by 3 bases, with 10 bases between. The CDR3 is made up of 11 amino acids. Here the CDR3 reads CATGTLYEQYF. In DNA, the CDR3 is TGTGCCACAGGGACACTCTACGAGCAGTACTTC.

The J gene is TRBJ2-5, the V gene TRBV2, with TRBD2 matching over 14 bases. Germline lookup yields CDR1 SNHLY and CDR2 FYNNEI. This CDR3 comprises 18 residues. Losses at the gene ends were 5 bases for V and 2 bases for J; bases not matched to a gene: 10. For the CDR3, the DNA is TGTGCCAGCAGTCCCTTGGGACTAGCGGGGGACTATCAAGAGACCCAGTACTTC. It codes for CASSPLGLAGDYQETQYF. Full variable domain (rest looked up from reference TRBV2 and TRBJ2-5): EPEVTQTPSHQVTQMGQEVILRCVPISNHLYFYWYRQILGQKVEFLVSFYNNEISEKSEIFDDQFSVERPDGSNFTLKIRSTKLEDSAMYFCASSPLGLAGDYQETQYFGPGTRLLVL.

This clonotype has more than one count but fewer than ten. The V gene is TRBV20-1, the J gene TRBJ1-1, with a tentative D call TRBD1 (5 bases). CDR1 and CDR2 (germline): DFQATT, SNEGSKA (reference sequence). V lost 3 bases and J lost 4, with 9 bases in between. The CDR3 is 12 amino acids. CDR3 nucleotide sequence: TGCAGTGCTAGGCCGGGGGGCACTGAAGCTTTCTTT. The encoded protein is CSARPGGTEAFF.

This rearrangement joins TRBV7-8 to TRBJ1-4; D not certain. There are 13 residues in the CDR3. V was cut by 4 bases and J by 8 bases, with 11 bases left in between. Germline values: CDR1 SGHVS, CDR2 FQNEAQ. The CDR3 is CASSSTGGEKLFF. The CDR3 DNA is TGTGCCAGCAGCTCGACGGGAGGGGAAAAACTGTTTTTT.

This chain uses TRBV4-3 with TRBJ1-6, with no clear D. CDR3 length equals 16 residues. V lost 4 bases, J lost 2 bases, and 12 bases lay in between. Germline CDR1 reads LGHNA; CDR2 reads YSLEER. The CDR3 bases are TGCGCCAGCAGCCTTACGACTGGCCCCTATAATTCACCCCTCCACTTT. It yields the protein CASSLTTGPYNSPLHF.

As DNA, the CDR3 is TGTGCCAGCAGGGCCTTCAACTACGAGCAGTACTTC. Translated: CASRAFNYEQYF. The chain employs TRBV6-5 and TRBJ2-7; D unresolved. Germline V gives CDR1 MNHEY, CDR2 SVGAGI. The CDR3 has 12 residues. Trimming cost V 6 bases and J 3 bases, with 9 bases left between them.

This clonotype showed up just a few times. The chain carries TRBV12-3 or TRBV12-4 and TRBJ2-1; D is unresolved. This CDR3 is 17 amino acids long. Trimming cost V 0 bases and J 10 bases, with 22 bases left between them. In nucleotides, the CDR3 is TGTGCCAGCAGTTTAGCTGGTCGTCTAAAAGGTCGTAACGAGCAGTTCTTC. Its translation is CASSLAGRLKGRNEQFF.

Note on this clonotype: One end of the junction varies from germline; a read error may be responsible. The chain employs TRBV3-1 and TRBJ2-7; TRBD1 might be the D (5 bases). The germline gives CDR1 LGHDT, CDR2 YNNKEL (reference sequence). The CDR3 consists of 15 residues. The CDR3 coding sequence is TGTGCCAGCAGCCCCGGACACGGCCCACTCTACGTGCAGTACTTC. Translating gives CASSPGHGPLYVQYF.

This clonotype has just a few counts. This rearrangement joins TRBV24-1 to TRBJ2-3; D possibly matches TRBD1 or TRBD2 (6 bases each). This CDR3 has 13 amino acids. Trimming shortened V by 12 bases and J by 5 bases, and 17 bases separated the two germline ends. Germline V gene data show CDR1 as KGHDR and CDR2 as SFDVKD. DNA for the CDR3: TGTGCCTCCTCTGCCGGAGGGGGAGATACGCAGTATTTT. This gives the protein CASSAGGGDTQYF.

This chain links TRBV6-1 with TRBJ1-5; maybe TRBD1 (6 bases). From germline, CDR1 is MNHNS and CDR2 SASEGT. V was cut by 6 bases and J by 0 bases, with 12 bases left in between. This CDR3 is built from 15 residues. CDR3 loop: CASSDRSTSNQPQHF. The CDR3 bases are TGTGCCAGCAGCGACAGGTCCACTAGCAATCAGCCCCAGCATTTT.

A few counts support this clonotype. V is TRBV20-1 and J is TRBJ2-7; TRBD1 agrees at 12 bases. V shed 6 bases, J shed 9 bases, and the junction held 9 bases outside the gene matches. Germline V lookup: CDR1 DFQATT, CDR2 SNEGSKA (reference sequence). The CDR3 length is 13 residues. CDR3: CSAPGQGARGQYF. The CDR3 DNA sequence: TGCAGTGCCCCGGGACAGGGGGCCAGAGGGCAGTACTTC.